Listed below are T cell receptor beta chains from one sample, sequenced in a study of blood T cell repertoires in COVID-19. Clones were read by immunoSEQ multiplex PCR, and TCRdb kept only the in-frame ones, dropping some. The data contain around 230,000 clones, approximately 89% of them singletons. Sequencing used PBMCs or T cells enriched from blood (not recorded which). The source of these receptors is a woman aged 30 to 39 with acute COVID-19. Each CDR3 is given with its conserved first and last residue. D genes are given only for firm matches. Rows give clone size only sometimes, using once, few, many, or a class for an expanded clone.

D gene	V gene	clone size	J gene	CDR3 protein	CDR3 DNA
TRBD2	TRBV28	NA	TRBJ2-7	CASSFPKEGERGAYEQYF	TGTGCCAGCAGCTTCCCCAAGGAGGGGGAGCGGGGGGCCTACGAGCAGTACTTC
NA	TRBV14	NA	TRBJ1-1	CASSPLGQGNTEAFF	TGTGCCAGCAGCCCTTTGGGGCAGGGGAACACTGAAGCTTTCTTT
TRBD2	TRBV2	NA	TRBJ2-2	CASSVNSGGTGELFF	TGTGCCAGCAGTGTAAATAGCGGGGGGACCGGGGAGCTGTTTTTT
NA	TRBV7-6	NA	TRBJ2-1	CASSSLQLSYNEQFF	TGTGCCAGCAGCTCCCTACAGCTCTCCTACAATGAGCAGTTCTTC
NA	TRBV15	NA	TRBJ1-5	CATSRATDQPQHF	TGTGCCACCAGCAGAGCTACGGATCAGCCCCAGCATTTT
NA	TRBV28	NA	TRBJ2-7	CASSSGQIEQYF	TGTGCCAGCAGCTCCGGACAGATCGAGCAGTACTTC
NA	TRBV4-3	NA	TRBJ1-2	CASSQDGGIDGYTF	TGCGCCAGCAGCCAAGATGGGGGGATCGATGGCTACACCTTC
NA	TRBV18	NA	TRBJ1-4	CASSNPTTGHNEKLFF	TGTGCCAGCTCAAACCCCACGACAGGCCATAATGAAAAACTGTTTTTT
NA	TRBV7-2	NA	TRBJ2-3	CASSFLALADTQYF	TGTGCCAGCAGCTTCCTAGCGCTGGCAGATACGCAGTATTTT
NA	TRBV7-9	NA	TRBJ1-2	CASSLQAKGANYGYTF	TGTGCCAGCAGCCTACAGGCCAAGGGCGCTAACTATGGCTACACCTTC
TRBD1	TRBV4-3	NA	TRBJ1-5	CASSETGGNQPQHF	TGCGCCAGCAGCGAGACAGGGGGCAATCAGCCCCAGCATTTT
TRBD1	TRBV10-3	NA	TRBJ1-5	CAISESTRGLRQPQHF	TGTGCCATCAGTGAGTCGACCAGGGGGCTTCGGCAGCCCCAGCATTTT
NA	TRBV7-9	few	TRBJ2-1	CAITGNSSYNEQFF	TGTGCCATCACAGGAAACAGCTCCTACAATGAGCAGTTCTTC
NA	TRBV28	NA	TRBJ2-4	CASSRAKNIQYF	TGTGCCAGCAGCAGGGCCAAAAACATTCAGTACTTC
TRBD1	TRBV5-4	NA	TRBJ1-2	CASSEGQSNYGYTF	TGTGCCAGCAGCGAGGGACAGTCTAACTATGGCTACACCTTC
TRBD1	TRBV24-1	NA	TRBJ2-2	CATSDLGQGGTGELFF	TGTGCCACCAGTGATTTAGGACAGGGCGGGACCGGGGAGCTGTTTTTT
TRBD2	TRBV3-1/TRBV3-2	NA	TRBJ2-3	CASSQRGGPDTQYF	TGTGCCAGCAGCCAACGGGGGGGCCCGGATACGCAGTATTTT
NA	TRBV9	NA	TRBJ1-2	CASSVEGRGDYGYTF	TGTGCCAGCAGCGTAGAGGGCAGGGGAGACTATGGCTACACCTTC
NA	TRBV2	few	TRBJ1-5	CASSVSMSGRSQHF	TGTGCCAGCAGTGTAAGCATGTCCGGGAGGTCCCAGCATTTT
NA	TRBV19	NA	TRBJ1-5	CASRGLTESNQPQHF	TGTGCCAGTAGGGGGCTGACAGAGAGCAATCAGCCCCAGCATTTT
NA	TRBV6-5	NA	TRBJ2-1	CASSSGSRSEEQFF	TGTGCCAGCAGCTCCGGGAGTAGGTCGGAAGAGCAGTTCTTC
NA	TRBV10-2	NA	TRBJ2-7	CASSHLAYEQYF	TGCGCCAGCAGTCACCTAGCATACGAGCAGTACTTC
TRBD1	TRBV28	NA	TRBJ1-3	CASSFRGGLRGNTIYF	TGTGCCAGCAGTTTCCGAGGGGGCCTGAGGGGAAACACCATATATTTT
NA	TRBV18	NA	TRBJ1-1	CASSNTGLGIMNTEAFF	TGTGCCAGCTCGAATACAGGTTTGGGCATCATGAACACTGAAGCTTTCTTT
TRBD1	TRBV5-6	NA	TRBJ1-1	CASSWDRLNTEAFF	TGTGCCAGCAGCTGGGACAGATTGAACACTGAAGCTTTCTTT
TRBD1	TRBV5-1	NA	TRBJ1-2	CASSLGTDWTNYGYTF	TGCGCCAGCAGCTTAGGGACAGATTGGACTAACTATGGCTACACCTTC
TRBD2	TRBV27	few	TRBJ2-7	CASSTRGGSYEQYF	TGTGCCAGCAGTACTCGGGGGGGGTCCTACGAGCAGTACTTC
NA	TRBV5-1	NA	TRBJ2-3	CASNAGTYTDTQYF	TGCGCCAGCAACGCCGGGACATATACAGATACGCAGTATTTT
TRBD2	TRBV5-1	few	TRBJ2-5	CASSFVTSGGMETQYF	TGCGCCAGCAGCTTCGTGACTAGCGGGGGTATGGAGACCCAGTACTTC
NA	TRBV30	NA	TRBJ1-1	CAWSASITKNTEAFF	TGTGCCTGGAGTGCAAGCATAACGAAGAACACTGAAGCTTTCTTT
NA	TRBV29-1	NA	TRBJ2-2	CSVRSEGGELFF	TGCAGCGTCCGGTCGGAGGGGGGGGAGCTGTTTTTT
NA	TRBV10-3	once	TRBJ1-1	CAISLDSNTEAFF	TGTGCCATCAGCCTGGACAGCAACACTGAAGCTTTCTTT
TRBD2	TRBV19	NA	TRBJ2-3	CASSIGTSGWRDTQYF	TGTGCCAGTAGTATAGGGACTAGCGGGTGGAGAGATACGCAGTATTTT
NA	TRBV19	few	TRBJ1-6	CASRALTRPNSPLHF	TGTGCCAGTAGGGCCTTGACACGGCCTAATTCACCCCTCCACTTT
NA	TRBV9	NA	TRBJ2-2	CASSGEWGTVLTGELFF	TGTGCCAGCAGCGGAGAGTGGGGGACTGTCCTCACCGGGGAGCTGTTTTTT
NA	TRBV28	NA	TRBJ1-6	CASSKQDYNSPLHF	TGTGCCAGCAGTAAACAGGATTATAATTCACCCCTCCACTTT
NA	TRBV9	once	TRBJ2-2	CASSARTTGELFF	TGTGCCAGCAGCGCCCGGACAACCGGGGAGCTGTTTTTT
TRBD2	TRBV2	few	TRBJ2-1	CASSSGGAYNEQFF	TGTGCCAGCAGCAGCGGGGGGGCCTACAATGAGCAGTTCTTC
TRBD1	TRBV6-6	NA	TRBJ1-1	CASRPGTGFGMAFF	TGTGCCAGCAGGCCCGGGACAGGGTTTGGGATGGCTTTCTTT
TRBD1	TRBV3-1/TRBV3-2	NA	TRBJ1-5	CASSRGQTSNQPQHF	TGTGCCAGCAGCCGGGGACAGACTAGCAATCAGCCCCAGCATTTT
NA	TRBV19	NA	TRBJ1-3	CASSPGQISGNTIYF	TGTGCCAGTAGTCCCGGACAGATCTCTGGAAACACCATATATTTT
NA	TRBV2	NA	TRBJ2-2	CASKDLAGGDTGELFF	TGTGCCAGCAAGGACCTGGCAGGAGGGGACACCGGGGAGCTGTTTTTT
TRBD1	TRBV9	NA	TRBJ1-2	CASSVGGQGAEGYTF	TGTGCCAGCAGCGTAGGGGGACAGGGGGCGGAGGGCTACACCTTC
NA	TRBV28	NA	TRBJ1-2	CASRQNYGYTF	TGTGCCAGCAGACAGAACTATGGCTACACCTTC
NA	TRBV6-5	once	TRBJ2-6	CATTTLGANVLTF	TGTGCCACCACTACACTTGGGGCCAACGTCCTGACTTTC
NA	TRBV5-5	NA	TRBJ1-3	CASSLVGAGNTIYF	TGTGCCAGCAGCTTGGTAGGGGCCGGAAACACCATATATTTT
TRBD1	TRBV10-3	once	TRBJ1-1	CAISGTGEGGEAFF	TGTGCCATCAGTGGGACAGGGGAGGGTGGTGAAGCTTTCTTT
TRBD2	TRBV4-3	NA	TRBJ2-7	CASSQELAGGPSSYEQYF	TGCGCCAGCAGCCAAGAGCTAGCGGGGGGCCCTAGCTCCTACGAGCAGTACTTC
NA	TRBV13	few	TRBJ2-7	CASSRTGPASYEQYF	TGTGCCAGCAGTCGCACAGGGCCAGCATCCTACGAGCAGTACTTC
TRBD1	TRBV5-1	NA	TRBJ1-5	CASSLGTGIGNQPQHF	TGCGCCAGCAGCTTGGGGACAGGGATAGGGAATCAGCCCCAGCATTTT
TRBD1	TRBV2	NA	TRBJ2-7	CASSGDRFSYEQYF	TGTGCCAGCAGTGGGGACAGGTTCTCCTACGAGCAGTACTTC
NA	TRBV29-1	NA	TRBJ2-2	CSVSGDGGKTGELFF	TGCAGCGTTTCTGGGGACGGGGGAAAAACCGGGGAGCTGTTTTTT
NA	TRBV5-8	NA	TRBJ1-5	CASSLYRQPQHF	TGTGCCAGCAGCTTGTATCGTCAGCCCCAGCATTTT
TRBD1	TRBV29-1	NA	TRBJ1-3	CSVEGRGDSGNTIYF	TGCAGCGTTGAAGGTCGTGGGGACAGTGGAAACACCATATATTTT
NA	TRBV7-7	NA	TRBJ1-4	CASSPGSGAFGEKLFF	TGTGCCAGCAGCCCTGGATCCGGAGCTTTTGGTGAAAAACTGTTTTTT
NA	TRBV3-1/TRBV3-2	NA	TRBJ1-2	CASSQDVSVPSRGYTF	TGTGCCAGCAGCCAAGATGTCTCGGTTCCATCCCGAGGCTACACCTTC
TRBD1	TRBV9	NA	TRBJ2-2	CASSLHRGQVGELFF	TGTGCCAGCAGCCTTCACAGGGGGCAGGTCGGGGAGCTGTTTTTT
TRBD1	TRBV4-3	NA	TRBJ1-1	CASSQGPGTAVREAFF	TGCGCCAGCAGCCAAGGGCCCGGGACAGCCGTAAGAGAAGCTTTCTTT
TRBD1	TRBV19	NA	TRBJ1-6	CASSMGTGGSPLHF	TGTGCCAGTAGTATGGGGACAGGGGGTTCACCCCTCCACTTT